By its share, the clone carrying this TCR beta chain is medium-sized (0.01 to 0.1%). All patients experienced relapse after autologous stem cell transplantation, and brentuximab vedotin exposure was variable. Best responses included complete response and partial response; otherwise, the best response was progressive disease. The sample belongs to a study of PD-1 blockade in classical Hodgkin lymphoma. Germline CDR1 reads SEHNR; CDR2 reads FQNEAQ (reference sequence). The CDR3 spans 14 residues. The germline V and J ends were trimmed by 5 bases and 1 base, with 12 bases remaining between them. The data were produced by immunoSEQ multiplex PCR, yet TCRdb's version contains in-frame clones alone and is incomplete. The profile shows nearly 100,000 clones, approximately 80% of them singletons.

The sequences come from peripheral blood mononuclear cells (PBMCs), collected at baseline. V and J are TRBV7-9 and TRBJ2-7, with D possibly matching TRBD2 (5 bases). This receptor was taken from a human donor with classical Hodgkin lymphoma. The CDR3 bases are TGTGCCAGCAGCCCCGGACTTCATTCCTACGAGCAGTACTTC. Translated, it gives CASSPGLHSYEQYF. The full variable domain, rest sourced from reference TRBV7-9 and TRBJ2-7, is DTGVSQNPRHKITKRGQNVTFRCDPISEHNRLYWYRQTLGQGPEFLTYFQNEAQLEKSRLLSDRFSAERPKGSFSTLEIQRTEQGDSAMYLCASSPGLHSYEQYFGPGTRLTVT.